Listed below are T cell receptor beta chains from one sample, sequenced in a study of low-dose radiotherapy and immunotherapy resistance in tumors. TCRdb independently ran MiXCR on the reads; one entry per CDR3 protein. The sample lists tens of thousands of distinct CDR3 sequences; around 17% were seen once. The sequenced sample was PBMCs, obtained before treatment. Receptors originate from a male donor with prostate cancer. Both conserved end residues are part of each CDR3. D genes are given only for firm matches. Clone size is not always given. Where it is, it says once, few, many or a class for expanded clones.

cdr3_nt,cdr3_aa,j_call,v_call,clone_size,d_call
TGCGCCAGCAGCCAATACGACAGGGGGGAGACCCAGTACTTC,CASSQYDRGETQYF,TRBJ2-5,TRBV4-1,many,TRBD1
TGCGCCAGCAGCTTGGGGTCCGACCTGTCACTGTTTTTT,CASSLGSDLSLFF,TRBJ1-4,TRBV5-1,many,NA
TGCAGTGCTAGTTGGCTAGACATGAACACTGAAGCTTTCTTT,CSASWLDMNTEAFF,TRBJ1-1,TRBV20-1,many,NA
TGCGCCAGCAGCTTGGGGGGAGCGGGGGACTACGAGCAGTACTTC,CASSLGGAGDYEQYF,TRBJ2-7,TRBV5-1,many,TRBD2
TGCAGCGTTGAAGCCCTACAGGGGGAAAATGAGCAGTTCTTC,CSVEALQGENEQFF,TRBJ2-1,TRBV29-1,few,TRBD1
TGCGCCAGCAGCGGAGTACCCACAGATACGCAGTATTTT,CASSGVPTDTQYF,TRBJ2-3,TRBV5-1,NA,NA
TGCAGTGCTAGTTTAAGGTTGTTCGCAGGGGGGAGATCAGAGACCCAGTACTTC,CSASLRLFAGGRSETQYF,TRBJ2-5,TRBV20-1,many,NA
TGCAGCGCTGGGGCCGGGACAGGGGGTCTGAATGAGCAGTTCTTC,CSAGAGTGGLNEQFF,TRBJ2-1,TRBV29-1,many,TRBD1
TGTGCCAGCAGCTTACCACAGGGGCAGACCCTCTCTGGGGCCAACGTCCTGACTTTC,CASSLPQGQTLSGANVLTF,TRBJ2-6,TRBV7-9,many,TRBD1
TGTGCCAGCAGCTCCCGAGCCCGGACTAGCAGGTGGCGGGGGCGCACAGATACGCAGTATTTT,CASSSRARTSRWRGRTDTQYF,TRBJ2-3,TRBV6-2/TRBV6-3,few,TRBD2
TGCAGTGCTGGACGGGGACAGGGGGTTGAAAAACTGTTTTTT,CSAGRGQGVEKLFF,TRBJ1-4,TRBV20-1,many,TRBD1
TGTGCCAGCAGCTCCACAGGCGCGCGGGAGCTGTTTTTT,CASSSTGARELFF,TRBJ2-2,TRBV13,many,NA
TGCGCCAGCAGCTTTTCTGGCGGAGGTTCTGGGGCCAACGTCCTGACTTTC,CASSFSGGGSGANVLTF,TRBJ2-6,TRBV5-1,many,NA
TGTGCCAGCAGCGGGATGAACGAGCAGTACTTC,CASSGMNEQYF,TRBJ2-7,TRBV25-1,many,NA
TGCAGCGCCCGAAGACAACCGGGACAGAGCGAAAAACTGTTTTTT,CSARRQPGQSEKLFF,TRBJ1-4,TRBV29-1,many,TRBD1
TGTGCCAGCAGCTTGGGGGGGGCGGGCACAGATACGCAGTATTTT,CASSLGGAGTDTQYF,TRBJ2-3,TRBV5-4,many,NA
TGTGCCAGCAGCCAAGAATTGGGGGCCGGGGAGCTGTTTTTT,CASSQELGAGELFF,TRBJ2-2,TRBV3-1,many,NA
TGTGCCAGCGAAATAGCGGGGGCGTGGAATGAGCAGTTCTTC,CASEIAGAWNEQFF,TRBJ2-1,TRBV6-2/TRBV6-3,many,TRBD2
TGCAGTGCTACCACAGGGGAGGTTGGGACAGATACGCAGTATTTT,CSATTGEVGTDTQYF,TRBJ2-3,TRBV20-1,many,NA